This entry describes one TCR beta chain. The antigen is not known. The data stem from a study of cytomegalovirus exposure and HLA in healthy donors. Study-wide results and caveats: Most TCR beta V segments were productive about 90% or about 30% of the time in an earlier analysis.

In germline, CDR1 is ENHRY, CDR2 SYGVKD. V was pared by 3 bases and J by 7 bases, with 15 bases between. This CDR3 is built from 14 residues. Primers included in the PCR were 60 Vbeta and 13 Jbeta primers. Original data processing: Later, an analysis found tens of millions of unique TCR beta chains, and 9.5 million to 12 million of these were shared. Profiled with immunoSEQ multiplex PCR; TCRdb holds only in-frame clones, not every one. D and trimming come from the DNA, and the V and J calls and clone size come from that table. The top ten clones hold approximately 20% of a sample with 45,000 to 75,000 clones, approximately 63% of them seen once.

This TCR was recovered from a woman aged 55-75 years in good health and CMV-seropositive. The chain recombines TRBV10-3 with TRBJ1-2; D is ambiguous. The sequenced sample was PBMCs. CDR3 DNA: TGTGCCATCAGTGACTTTGCCCAAGCGAGTGGCTACACCTTC. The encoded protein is CAISDFAQASGYTF.